This is a list of T cell receptor beta chains from one sample in a study of blood T cell repertoires in COVID-19. The method was immunoSEQ multiplex PCR; TCRdb's version includes in-frame clones alone and lacks a portion of them. The sample yields roughly 190,000 clones, about 70% seen once. Sequences were obtained from peripheral blood. The origin of the receptors is a woman aged 45-65 years with active or convalescent COVID-19. CDR3s include the opening cysteine and the closing phenylalanine or tryptophan. A D gene is named only where the DNA matches it firmly. Clone size is shown for a subset of rows, as once, few, many or a class of expanded clone.

V gene: TRBV30; clone size: .; J gene: TRBJ1-2; D gene: TRBD1; CDR3 DNA: TGTGCCTGGAGTGTGATGGGGACAGGGGGTAGTGGCTACACCTTC; CDR3 protein: CAWSVMGTGGSGYTF
V gene: TRBV5-1; clone size: .; J gene: TRBJ2-2; D gene: .; CDR3 DNA: TGCGCCACGACCTTCGGACAGATCGCGAACACCGGGGAGCTGTTTTTT; CDR3 protein: CATTFGQIANTGELFF
V gene: TRBV29-1; clone size: .; J gene: TRBJ2-5; D gene: .; CDR3 DNA: TGCAGCGTTGTATGGCCGCAGGGGGGACAAGAGACCCAGTACTTC; CDR3 protein: CSVVWPQGGQETQYF
V gene: TRBV19; clone size: few; J gene: TRBJ1-1; D gene: TRBD1; CDR3 DNA: TGTGCCAGTAGTCCCTGGGACAGTTTGAACACTGAAGCTTTCTTT; CDR3 protein: CASSPWDSLNTEAFF
V gene: TRBV7-2; clone size: .; J gene: TRBJ1-1; D gene: TRBD1; CDR3 DNA: TGTGCCAGCAGCTTAAAACAGGGGATGAACACTGAAGCTTTCTTT; CDR3 protein: CASSLKQGMNTEAFF
V gene: TRBV6-5; clone size: .; J gene: TRBJ2-7; D gene: TRBD2; CDR3 DNA: TGTGCCAGCCGGACTAGCCCCTACGAGCAGTACTTC; CDR3 protein: CASRTSPYEQYF
V gene: TRBV30; clone size: .; J gene: TRBJ2-7; D gene: .; CDR3 DNA: TGTGCCTGGAGTGAGTACTACTACGAGCAGTACTTC; CDR3 protein: CAWSEYYYEQYF
V gene: TRBV29-1; clone size: .; J gene: TRBJ2-2; D gene: TRBD2; CDR3 DNA: TGCAGCGTTGGGCCTAGCGGGAGAAGCACCGGGGAGCTGTTTTTT; CDR3 protein: CSVGPSGRSTGELFF
V gene: TRBV21-1; clone size: few; J gene: TRBJ1-1; D gene: .; CDR3 DNA: TGTGCCAGCAGCCCCCGGACTGGGAACACTGAAGCTTTCTTT; CDR3 protein: CASSPRTGNTEAFF
V gene: TRBV5-1; clone size: .; J gene: TRBJ1-2; D gene: .; CDR3 DNA: TGCGCCAGCAGCTTGGACGGTGACTATGGCTACACCTTC; CDR3 protein: CASSLDGDYGYTF
V gene: TRBV5-5; clone size: .; J gene: TRBJ1-3; D gene: TRBD1; CDR3 DNA: TGTGCCAGCAGCTTGTCGCAGGGGGCGCTTGGAAACACCATATATTTT; CDR3 protein: CASSLSQGALGNTIYF
V gene: TRBV7-2; clone size: .; J gene: TRBJ1-4; D gene: .; CDR3 DNA: TGTGCCAGCAGCCCAAAGGCGGATGAAAAACTGTTTTTT; CDR3 protein: CASSPKADEKLFF
V gene: TRBV5-1; clone size: once; J gene: TRBJ2-7; D gene: .; CDR3 DNA: TGCGCCACCGGACCTTCTAGCGCCGAACACTTC; CDR3 protein: CATGPSSAEHF
V gene: TRBV6-5; clone size: .; J gene: TRBJ2-3; D gene: TRBD2; CDR3 DNA: TGTGCCAGCCGACTAGCGGGAGTTAAAGATACGCAGTATTTT; CDR3 protein: CASRLAGVKDTQYF